The 12 T cell receptor beta chains given below trace back to one sample, sequenced in a study of response to subunit inactivated influenza vaccine. TCRdb passed the RT-PCR reads through MiXCR, listing each CDR3 protein once. The repertoire includes under 850,000 distinct CDR3 sequences, less than 20% of them detected once, and around 9.9% sits in the top ten. The input for sequencing was PBMCs from blood, taken 5 days after vaccination. The receptors derive from a man aged 50 to 60 who received an inactivated influenza vaccine.

The chain combines TRBV4-2 with TRBJ2-1; D is undetermined. The V gene's germline CDR1 is LGHNA and CDR2 YNFKEQ. Trimming removed 5 bases from V and 6 bases from J, with 11 bases in between. The CDR3 consists of 13 residues. The CDR3 nucleotides read TGTGCCAGCAGCTCTCCTACTGGCAATGAGCAGTTCTTC. This sequence encodes CASSSPTGNEQFF.

This clonotype turned up a few times. This chain joins TRBV4-3 and TRBJ2-1; TRBD1 matches 7 bases. V was clipped by 0 bases and J by 7 bases; unmatched bases: 6. This CDR3 comprises 15 residues. Germline values: CDR1 LGHNA, CDR2 YSLEER. The CDR3 nucleotides read TGCGCCAGCAGCCAAGATCGGGCCAGGGGGAATGAGCAGTTCTTC. The encoded protein is CASSQDRARGNEQFF.

This chain links TRBV5-1 with TRBJ2-5, with 7 positions matching TRBD1. V was clipped by 0 bases and J by 6 bases; unmatched bases: 8. Germline CDR1 SGHRS, CDR2 YFSETQ. The CDR3 runs 15 residues. DNA for the CDR3: TGCGCCAGCAGCTTGGAGGGACAGTCCATACAGACCCAGTACTTC. As protein: CASSLEGQSIQTQYF. Combining the CDR3 with reference TRBV5-1 and TRBJ2-5 gives the whole variable domain KAGVTQTPRYLIKTRGQQVTLSCSPISGHRSVSWYQQTPGQGLQFLFEYFSETQRNKGNFPGRFSGRQFSNSRSEMNVSTLELGDSALYLCASSLEGQSIQTQYFGPGTRLLVL.

This clonotype was counted a few times. The chain combines TRBV15 with TRBJ2-5; TRBD2 might be the D (5 bases). The ends were cut back, 6 bases at V and 5 bases at J, with 16 bases in the middle. CDR1 LNHNV and CDR2 YYDKDF come from the germline V gene (reference sequence). This CDR3 is built from 14 residues. CDR3 region: CATRERHGLETQYF. The CDR3 nucleotides read TGTGCCACCAGAGAGCGGCATGGGTTGGAGACCCAGTACTTC.

This sequence joins TRBV20-1 and TRBJ1-5, with D unclear. Per the germline V gene, CDR1 is DFQATT and CDR2 is SNEGSKA (reference sequence). V shed 1 base and J shed 7 bases, with 17 bases lying between them. The CDR3 is made up of 15 amino acids. This CDR3 reads CSARVMGLQRQPQHF. CDR3 DNA sequence: TGCAGTGCTAGAGTTATGGGCCTCCAGCGACAGCCCCAGCATTTT.

This clonotype was counted a few times. The chain is built from TRBV10-3 and TRBJ2-7; D is ambiguous. The CDR3 is made up of 14 amino acids. V was cut by 6 bases and J by 3 bases, with 15 bases left in between. Germline CDR1 reads ENHRY; CDR2 reads SYGVKD. CDR3 residues: CAIRPDERIYEQYF. The CDR3 DNA reads as TGTGCCATCAGGCCGGACGAAAGAATCTACGAGCAGTACTTC.

The table lists this clonotype with a few counts. The chain joins TRBV5-1 to TRBJ2-4; 10 bases align to TRBD2. V lost 4 bases, J lost 0 bases, and 10 bases stayed unmatched. Germline CDR1 is SGHRS and CDR2 is YFSETQ. CDR3 size: 18 residues. The CDR3 nucleotides are TGCGCCAGCAGCGACGGACTAGCGGACCTACTAGCCAAAAACATTCAGTACTTC. Amino acid sequence: CASSDGLADLLAKNIQYF. Full variable domain (remainder filled in from reference TRBV5-1 and TRBJ2-4): KAGVTQTPRYLIKTRGQQVTLSCSPISGHRSVSWYQQTPGQGLQFLFEYFSETQRNKGNFPGRFSGRQFSNSRSEMNVSTLELGDSALYLCASSDGLADLLAKNIQYFGAGTRLSVL.

A few counts support this clonotype. V is TRBV5-6 and J is TRBJ2-1, with D tentatively TRBD2 (5 bases). The germline V gene has CDR1 SGHDT and CDR2 YYEEEE. The CDR3 is made up of 15 amino acids. The ends were cut back, 5 bases at V and 0 bases at J, with 12 bases in the middle. The chain's CDR3 is CASRMEVGSYNEQFF. The CDR3 DNA follows: TGTGCCAGCAGAATGGAGGTCGGCTCCTACAATGAGCAGTTCTTC.

The chain has TRBV5-1 and TRBJ2-1; 10 nucleotides align to TRBD2. Germline CDR1 is SGHRS and CDR2 is YFSETQ. J gave up 7 bases and V 2 bases, and 15 bases lay outside the gene matches. This CDR3 is 18 amino acids long. The CDR3 nucleotides read TGCGCCAGCAGCTTTATCCCAAGCCTAGCGGGAGCCCGGAATGAGCAGTTCTTC. It translates to CASSFIPSLAGARNEQFF.

The genes are TRBV6-5 and TRBJ2-3, with 12 bases lining up with TRBD2. The CDR3 is made up of 17 amino acids. Germline CDR1 and CDR2: MNHEY and SVGAGI. Unmatched junction bases numbered 5, after V lost 2 bases and J lost 2 bases. CDR3 sequence (DNA): TGTGCCAGCAGTTACAGCCTAGCGGGGGGGATCACAGATACGCAGTATTTT. Its protein product is CASSYSLAGGITDTQYF.

This CDR3 reads CASTPTVRYNEQFF. CDR3 nucleotides: TGTGCCAGCACCCCAACCGTTAGGTACAATGAGCAGTTCTTC. This chain uses TRBV6-2 or TRBV6-3 with TRBJ2-1; D call uncertain. The V end was cut by 7 bases, the J end by 4 bases, with 14 bases between. The CDR3 runs 14 residues. CDR1 is MNHEY, CDR2 SVGEGT, per germline.

This clonotype was seen only a few times. The V gene is TRBV10-3, the J gene TRBJ2-7, with D unresolved. Germline V gives CDR1 ENHRY, CDR2 SYGVKD. This CDR3 contains 12 residues. With 7 bases removed from V and 2 bases from J, the gap between germline ends came to 9 bases. The CDR3 is CAIKDGTYEQYF. The CDR3 DNA reads TGTGCCATCAAGGACGGAACCTACGAGCAGTACTTC.